This T cell receptor beta chain was sequenced during a study of T cell repertoires in cytomegalovirus infection. About the study: Public TCR beta signatures provided an indication of both CMV infection and a matching HLA type.

The study's findings and limits: Pooled public TCR beta family frequency picked out CMV carriers with the relevant HLA. HLA-C-restricted CMV-specific TCR beta clonotypes were dominant in the ex vivo response.

CDR3 length equals 15 residues. Germline assignment: CDR1 SGHVS and CDR2 FNYEAQ. V lost 4 bases to trimming and J lost 8 bases, with 17 bases between them. TCRdb analysed the reads with MiXCR anew, one entry per CDR3 protein. Of about 360,000 distinct CDR3 sequences listed, around 18% are singletons. This clonotype was counted between two and nine times. Its antigen is as yet unknown. The origin of this receptor is a human donor in good health (CMV status not recorded). Some clones in this sample may be carry-over from other donors' samples. Specimen: PBMCs. The rearrangement uses TRBV7-6 and TRBJ1-4, with D perhaps matching TRBD1 (5 bases). CDR3 in amino acids: CASSSLGADKEKLFF. CDR3 nucleotides: TGTGCCAGCAGCTCGCTAGGGGCGGATAAGGAAAAACTGTTTTTT.